The 7 T cell receptor beta chains listed next were all sequenced from one sample in a study of CD8 T cell repertoires and HIV-1 epitope variants. The method was immunoSEQ multiplex PCR; TCRdb's version includes in-frame clones alone and lacks a portion of them. The sample gives some 4,900 clones, about 62% of which show up once; 35% to 45% is in the top ten. These receptors have no known antigen. Material: cultured CD8+ T cells derived from PBMCs. These receptors came from a male donor with HIV.

The genes are TRBV27 and TRBJ2-7; 11 nucleotides agree with TRBD2. Germline V gene lookup returns CDR1 MNHEY and CDR2 SMNVEV (reference sequence). The CDR3 covers 15 residues. The V and J ends lost 5 bases and 6 bases, in that order; junction bases with no gene match: 9. This CDR3 is CASSAVAGGIPEQYF. The CDR3 nucleotides are TGTGCCAGCAGTGCGGTAGCGGGAGGGATTCCCGAGCAGTACTTC.

J is TRBJ2-2 and V is TRBV15; D not resolved. The CDR3 runs to 13 residues. Trimming left V 8 bases short and J 2 bases short, with 9 bases between. Per the germline V gene, CDR1 is LNHNV and CDR2 is YYDKDF (reference sequence). The CDR3 nucleotides are TGTGCCACCCATCATAGCAACACCGGGGAGCTGTTTTTT. It codes for CATHHSNTGELFF.

This clone came up a few times. V usage is TRBV6-6 and J usage is TRBJ2-3, with D perhaps matching TRBD2 (6 bases). The CDR3 has 16 amino acids. Germline V lookup: CDR1 MNHNY, CDR2 SVGAGI (reference sequence). Trimming stripped 7 bases from V and 5 bases from J, with 22 bases between. The CDR3 reads CASTRIRGGIEDTQYF. The DNA of the CDR3 is TGTGCCAGCACCCGAATACGGGGAGGAATAGAAGATACGCAGTATTTT.

V is TRBV19 and J is TRBJ1-1, with D unresolved. The CDR3 is 13 residues long. The V gene lost 3 bases and the J gene lost 1 base, with 6 bases spanning the gap. Germline V gene lookup returns CDR1 LNHDA and CDR2 SQIVND (reference sequence). The CDR3 nucleotides read TGTGCCAGTAGTATCGGAGGGAACACTGAAGCTTTCTTT. Residues: CASSIGGNTEAFF.

The chain uses TRBV6-5 and TRBJ2-2, with D hard to call. This CDR3 region has 15 residues. Trimming cost V 2 bases and J 3 bases, with 10 bases left between them. The germline gives CDR1 MNHEY, CDR2 SVGAGI. CDR3 residues: CASSYGQVDTGELFF. CDR3 bases: TGTGCCAGCAGTTACGGGCAGGTCGACACCGGGGAGCTGTTTTTT.

Only one count was recorded for this clone. V gene TRBV19 combines with J gene TRBJ1-5, with 9 positions matching TRBD1. The CDR3 loop spans 18 amino acids. CDR1 is LNHDA and CDR2 is SQIVND in the germline V gene (reference sequence). J was trimmed by 0 bases and V by 0 bases; bases with no gene match: 6. The CDR3 here is CASSIDQRQGDSNQPQHF. The CDR3 DNA reads TGTGCCAGTAGTATAGATCAGAGACAGGGGGATAGCAATCAGCCCCAGCATTTT.

V usage is TRBV28 and J usage is TRBJ2-7; D uncertain. The CDR3 has 12 residues. The V gene lost 5 bases and the J gene lost 4 bases, with 9 bases spanning the gap. Per the germline V gene, CDR1 is MDHEN and CDR2 is SYDVKM. CDR3 sequence reads: CASSPGYYEQYF. The CDR3 DNA reads as TGTGCCAGCAGTCCCGGGTATTACGAGCAGTACTTC. The full variable domain, completed using reference TRBV28 and TRBJ2-7, is DVKVTQSSRYLVKRTGEKVFLECVQDMDHENMFWYRQDPGLGLRLIYFSYDVKMKEKGDIPEGYSVSREKKERFSLILESASTNQTSMYLCASSPGYYEQYFGPGTRLTVT.